This TCR beta chain was sequenced in a study of Graves' ophthalmopathy and Graves' hyperthyroidism. Study-level background: The term stable hyperthyroidism indicated an absence of ophthalmopathy within 18 months of follow-up. Regarding the study as a whole: Ophthalmopathy progression cases were predicted by the model with roughly 68% sensitivity and less than 85% specificity. Detection in blood was also observed for most expanded thyroid clonotypes above 0.001 frequency.

Of note for this clonotype: Its antigen is undetermined.

The authors amplified TCR beta CDR3 regions, and they did so from RNA transcripts for repertoire sequencing. HTBI primers were employed in first-round RT-PCR, then a second-round multiplex PCR followed. Via MiXCR, TCRdb re-called the multiplex PCR reads, giving one row per CDR3 protein. The sample lists 500,000 to 700,000 distinct CDR3 sequences, 39% occurring once. The CDR3 has 16 amino acids. Trimming cost V 4 bases and J 3 bases, with 16 bases left between them. Germline V gene lookup returns CDR1 SGHRS and CDR2 YFSETQ. V usage is TRBV5-1 and J usage is TRBJ1-4, with a possible D match to TRBD1 (6 bases). The TCR sequence derives from an adult man with Graves' hyperthyroidism. Input material: peripheral blood or thyroid tissue (not recorded which). The CDR3 reads CASSDLGQSANEKLFF. CDR3 in DNA: TGCGCCAGCAGCGACCTTGGACAGTCGGCTAATGAAAAACTGTTTTTT.